This TCR beta chain emerged from a study of CD8 T cells in ankylosing spondylitis. Quantitative molecular-barcoded 5'-RACE generated the TCR beta libraries. TCRdb independently ran MiXCR on the 5' RACE reads; one entry per CDR3 protein. The table has around 890,000 distinct CDR3 sequences, roughly 10% seen once. Study-level results: About 8 highly homologous variants made up a TCR beta motif that seemed to typify ankylosing spondylitis blood. Within matched ankylosing spondylitis synovial fluid, disease-linked clones were reportedly significantly enriched. Peripheral blood held disease-linked clones only at relatively low frequency, and these were CD8+.

V shed 6 bases, J shed 5 bases, and the junction held 9 bases outside the gene matches. The CDR3 runs 13 residues. Germline assignment: CDR1 DFQATT and CDR2 SNEGSKA (reference sequence). Of note for this clonotype: The target antigen is unknown.

The specimen was blood, either unsorted or a sorted T cell fraction (not recorded which). This sequence originates from a male donor with ankylosing spondylitis. The V call is TRBV20-1, the J call TRBJ1-1, with 7 bases lining up with TRBD1. The CDR3 here is CSAQSGTATEAFF. CDR3 bases: TGCAGTGCACAATCCGGGACAGCGACTGAAGCTTTCTTT.